This TCR beta chain emerged from a study of blood T cell repertoires in COVID-19. In the study overall: T cells, B-cell-depleted T cells, or PBMCs provided the cDNA or gDNA that served as material.

The CDR3 covers 13 residues. Germline V gene lookup returns CDR1 SEHNR and CDR2 FQNEAQ (reference sequence). The V end lost 6 bases, the J end lost 5 bases, and 13 bases lay between the germline ends. The authors' processing: It was from reference gene primer amplification that nucleated cell counts were estimated. Profiling relied on immunoSEQ multiplex PCR, and the TCRdb table lists in-frame clones only, not all of them. That table gives V, J and clone size, and the DNA gave D and trimming. This sample has 200,000 to 250,000 clones; 80% occur once, and the top ten carry less than 7%. The receptor comes from an older woman with acute or convalescent COVID-19. Sequencing was performed on peripheral blood. This chain connects TRBV7-9 to TRBJ2-5, with D perhaps matching TRBD1 (6 bases). For the CDR3, the DNA is TGTGCCAGCAGTGTCCCCGGACAGGAGACCCAGTACTTC. This encodes CASSVPGQETQYF.